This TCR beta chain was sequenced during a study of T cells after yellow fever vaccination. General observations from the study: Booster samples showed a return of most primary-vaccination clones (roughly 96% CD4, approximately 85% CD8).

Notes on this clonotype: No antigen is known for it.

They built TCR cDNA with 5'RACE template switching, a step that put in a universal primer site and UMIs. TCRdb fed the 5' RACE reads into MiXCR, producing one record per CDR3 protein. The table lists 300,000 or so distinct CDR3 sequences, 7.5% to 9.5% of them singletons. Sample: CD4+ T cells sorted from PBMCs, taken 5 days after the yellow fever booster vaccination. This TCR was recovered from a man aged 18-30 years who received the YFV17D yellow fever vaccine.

The CDR3 nucleotides read TGTGCCAGCACTACCGCGAGTGCAGGGACCTACGAGCAGTACGTC. Its protein product is CASTTASAGTYEQYV. This sequence joins TRBV28 and TRBJ2-7; tentative D call: TRBD1 (5 bases). The CDR3 is 15 residues long. Trimming pared 7 bases from V and 2 bases from J, leaving 18 bases between. CDR1 and CDR2 (germline): MDHEN, SYDVKM.